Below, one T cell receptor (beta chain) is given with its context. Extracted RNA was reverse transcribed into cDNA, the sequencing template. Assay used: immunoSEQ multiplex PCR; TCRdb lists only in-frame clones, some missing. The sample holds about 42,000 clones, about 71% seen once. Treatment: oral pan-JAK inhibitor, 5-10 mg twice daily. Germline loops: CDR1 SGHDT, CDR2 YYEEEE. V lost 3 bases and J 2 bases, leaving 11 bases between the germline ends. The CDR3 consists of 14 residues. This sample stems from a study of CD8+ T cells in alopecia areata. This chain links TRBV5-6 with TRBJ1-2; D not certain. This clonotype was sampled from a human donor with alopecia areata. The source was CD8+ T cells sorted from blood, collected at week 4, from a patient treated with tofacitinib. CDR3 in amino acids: CASSWEGENYGYTF. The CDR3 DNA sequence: TGTGCCAGCAGCTGGGAGGGCGAGAACTATGGCTACACCTTC.